What follows describes a single TCR beta chain. The entry originates in a study of cytomegalovirus exposure and HLA in healthy donors. Both 60 Vbeta primers and 13 Jbeta primers went into the PCR. Assay: immunoSEQ multiplex PCR; the TCRdb copy retains only in-frame clones and omits some. The sample yields 150,000 to 200,000 clones, 77% seen once. Sequences were obtained from PBMCs. This TCR came from a woman in her 30s in good health and CMV-seropositive.

The DNA for the CDR3 is TGCGCCAGCAGCCAGGGACACCGAGTGAACACTGAAGCTTTCTTT. This codes for CASSQGHRVNTEAFF. The chain carries TRBV5-1 and TRBJ1-1, with D tentatively TRBD1 (6 bases). V lost 4 bases to trimming and J lost 0 bases, with 13 bases between them. The CDR3 has 15 residues. Per the germline V gene, CDR1 is SGHRS and CDR2 is YFSETQ.